This TCR beta chain was observed in a study of T-cell memory formation after mild COVID-19. Study-wide points: CD4/CD8 balance held among clones contracting day 15 to 85, and later expanders leaned CD4+. Researchers report contracting CD4+ clones mostly in CM and EM, with CD8+ clones in EMRA. Nothing showed for sure that second-wave clones peaking on day 37 were SARS-CoV-2 specific.

The 5'RACE method, run with constant-segment primers, produced TCR alpha and TCR beta cDNA libraries (carrying sample barcodes and UMIs). TCRdb passed the 5' RACE reads through MiXCR, listing each CDR3 protein once. The sample includes about 470,000 distinct CDR3 sequences, more than 20% of them seen just once. The CDR3 runs 15 residues. The V and J ends lost 1 base and 5 bases, in that order; junction bases with no gene match: 10. Germline assignment: CDR1 DFQATT and CDR2 SNEGSKA (reference sequence). Of note for this clonotype: The antigen remains undetermined.

Sequenced sample: PBMCs or a T cell subset sorted from them (not recorded which). The gene calls are TRBV20-1 and TRBJ2-5, with TRBD2 matching over 7 bases. The receptor was isolated from an adult woman who had mild COVID-19 (a few samples of this study predate the infection). Cell type and time point are not known. For the CDR3, the DNA is TGCAGTGCTAGAGCCCCCGGGGCGGGAGCCGAGACCCAGTACTTC. This sequence encodes CSARAPGAGAETQYF.